Listed below are T cell receptor beta chains from one sample, sequenced in a study of T cell repertoires in cytomegalovirus infection. MiXCR, run by TCRdb on the reads, gives a single entry per CDR3 protein. The sample includes about 400,000 distinct CDR3 sequences, approximately 30% seen only once; the top ten take around an eighth. Their target antigens are unknown. The material was cultured PBMCs, obtained from culture after CMV antigen stimulation. These receptors all stem from a human donor in good health (CMV status not recorded). Some clones in this sample may be carry-over from other donors' samples. Both conserved end residues are part of each CDR3. The D gene is left open where the match is weak. Expanded clones are given a class, and other clones once, few, many or no size at all.

clone_size,v_call,j_call,d_call,cdr3_nt,cdr3_aa
NA,TRBV6-2/TRBV6-3,TRBJ2-3,NA,TGTGCCAGCAGTGTATTCGCGGGGAGCACAGATACGCAGTATTTT,CASSVFAGSTDTQYF
many,TRBV5-4,TRBJ2-5,TRBD1,TGTGCCAGCAGCTTGGACAGGGGGAAGACCCAGTACTTC,CASSLDRGKTQYF
NA,TRBV3-1,TRBJ1-2,NA,TGTGCCAGCAGCCAAGGATCGGCGGTACATGGCTACACCTTC,CASSQGSAVHGYTF
few,TRBV20-1,TRBJ2-7,NA,TGCAGTGCTAGAGGACAGGCCGACTACGAGCAGTACTTC,CSARGQADYEQYF
few,TRBV10-2,TRBJ1-2,TRBD1,TGCGCCAGCACACCCCTGGGACAGGGAGCTAACTATGGCTACACCTTC,CASTPLGQGANYGYTF
NA,TRBV7-4,TRBJ2-1,TRBD2,TGTGCCAGCAGCCCCCCCGGGACTAGTCGGAATGAGCAGTTCTTC,CASSPPGTSRNEQFF
NA,TRBV9,TRBJ2-7,NA,TGTGCCAGCAGCGTCCACGACACGTCCTACGAGCAGTACTTC,CASSVHDTSYEQYF
NA,TRBV19,TRBJ2-1,TRBD2,TGTGCCAGTAGCACTGGGGGGGAGTGGCCCTACAATGAGCAGTTCTTC,CASSTGGEWPYNEQFF
few,TRBV7-2,TRBJ2-4,NA,TGTGCCAGCAGCTTCGCCGCGACAGCGAACCAGTACTTC,CASSFAATANQYF
NA,TRBV24-1,TRBJ2-2,NA,TGTGCCACCAGTGATTTCGGGGAGCTGTTTTTT,CATSDFGELFF
few,TRBV12-3/TRBV12-4,TRBJ2-7,NA,TGTGCCAGCAGTCTTACCATGAGCTCCTACGAGCAGTACTTC,CASSLTMSSYEQYF
many,TRBV20-1,TRBJ1-1,NA,TGCAGTGCCTCTCCCGGGCACATGAACACTGAAGCTTTCTTT,CSASPGHMNTEAFF
few,TRBV7-9,TRBJ1-1,NA,TGTGCCAGCAGCTTAGCGATCGGAGCTGAAGCTTTCTTT,CASSLAIGAEAFF
few,TRBV6-2/TRBV6-3,TRBJ2-5,NA,TGTGCCAGCAGCTCCCGGCGACAAGAGACCCAGTACTTC,CASSSRRQETQYF
NA,TRBV25-1,TRBJ2-7,NA,TGTGCCAGCAGTGACATCGAAGGCCGCCACGAGCAGTACTTC,CASSDIEGRHEQYF
NA,TRBV14,TRBJ1-1,NA,TGTGCCAGCAGCCAAGATCTGGGGGGGAACACTGAAGCTTTCTTT,CASSQDLGGNTEAFF
few,TRBV6-1,TRBJ1-2,NA,TGTGCCAGCAGTCCCCGTTTAAGAGGCGGCTACACCTTC,CASSPRLRGGYTF
NA,TRBV6-2/TRBV6-3,TRBJ2-7,NA,TGTGCCAGCAGTACAACTCATTACGAGCAGTACTTC,CASSTTHYEQYF
NA,TRBV12-3/TRBV12-4,TRBJ2-1,NA,TGTGCCAGCAGTTTAGAGTTCCCCTACAATGAGCAGTTCTTC,CASSLEFPYNEQFF
few,TRBV12-3/TRBV12-4,TRBJ1-5,NA,TGTGCCAGCATGGCTCTCGACTCCAATCAGCCCCAGCATTTT,CASMALDSNQPQHF
NA,TRBV4-1,TRBJ1-5,NA,TGTGCCAGCAGCCAAGATCGGATCAGCAATCAGCCCCAGCATTTT,CASSQDRISNQPQHF
NA,TRBV6-1,TRBJ2-1,NA,TGTGCCAGCAGTGATCCACTGAATGAGCAGTTCTTC,CASSDPLNEQFF
NA,TRBV19,TRBJ2-2,TRBD2,TGTGCCAGTACGTCTTTCTTCGGAAAGACTAGCGGGAGGGCAACCGGGGAGCTGTTTTTT,CASTSFFGKTSGRATGELFF
few,TRBV6-2/TRBV6-3,TRBJ2-1,NA,TGTGCCAGCAGTTCCGTACGGGAGTCTTACAATGAGCAGTTCTTC,CASSSVRESYNEQFF
NA,TRBV6-2/TRBV6-3,TRBJ2-3,NA,TGTGCCAGCAGAAGACTAGGTGGTCGGGCAGATACGCAGTATTTT,CASRRLGGRADTQYF
NA,TRBV25-1,TRBJ2-1,NA,TGTGCCAGCGCCCTACGTGGGAGTGTCTACAATGAGCAGTTCTTC,CASALRGSVYNEQFF
few,TRBV7-9,TRBJ1-2,TRBD1,TGTGCCAGCAGCGTCCAGACAGGGGCTAACTATGGCTACACCTTC,CASSVQTGANYGYTF
NA,TRBV5-1,TRBJ1-1,TRBD1,TGCGCCAGCATGGACAGGGGATTTACTGAAGCTTTCTTT,CASMDRGFTEAFF
NA,TRBV2,TRBJ1-5,NA,TGTGCCAGCAGTCCAAGGGATTTTAGCAATCAGCCCCAGCATTTT,CASSPRDFSNQPQHF
NA,TRBV19,TRBJ1-2,NA,TGTGCCAGTAGTATAATGGGGATTGGCAGGGGAGACTATGGCTACACCTTC,CASSIMGIGRGDYGYTF
NA,TRBV7-2,TRBJ2-3,TRBD2,TGTGCCAGCAGCTACGTACCCGGGACTAGCGGGAGCACAGATACGCAGTATTTT,CASSYVPGTSGSTDTQYF
NA,TRBV12-3/TRBV12-4,TRBJ2-1,NA,TGTGCCAGCAGTATTGAGGGCGGACATGAGCAGTTCTTC,CASSIEGGHEQFF
NA,TRBV4-2,TRBJ2-5,TRBD2,TGTGCCAGCAGCCGAGCCAGACTAGCACGGGAGACCCAGTACTTC,CASSRARLARETQYF
NA,TRBV9,TRBJ2-7,NA,TGTGCCAGCAGCGTGACAGATTCCTACGAGCAGTACTTC,CASSVTDSYEQYF
NA,TRBV19,TRBJ2-7,TRBD1,TGTGCCAGTAGTACGGGACAGACCTACGAGCAGTACTTC,CASSTGQTYEQYF
NA,TRBV27,TRBJ2-7,NA,TGTGCCAGCAGTCGGGGGGCCTCGAGCTCCTACGAGCAGTACTTC,CASSRGASSSYEQYF
few,TRBV7-6,TRBJ2-5,NA,TGTGCCAGCAGCGCCACAAGGACCCAAGAGACCCAGTACTTC,CASSATRTQETQYF
few,TRBV4-3,TRBJ2-7,TRBD2,TGCGCCAGCAGCCAAGGCGCGGGAGCGGGCGAGCAGTACTTC,CASSQGAGAGEQYF
NA,TRBV11-2,TRBJ2-5,NA,TGTGCCAGCAGCTCCCTTAGGCGGGTCCAAGAGACCCAGTACTTC,CASSSLRRVQETQYF
NA,TRBV28,TRBJ2-3,TRBD2,TGTGCCAGCAGTGGGGAGGGCAGAGATACGCAGTATTTT,CASSGEGRDTQYF
many,TRBV7-2,TRBJ2-5,NA,TGTGCCAGCAGCTTAGCAGGGGCTCAAGAGACCCAGTACTTC,CASSLAGAQETQYF
few,TRBV7-9,TRBJ1-1,NA,TGTGCCAGCAGCCACCCGATTAGACCGGGACACCAATCCACTGAAGCTTTCTTT,CASSHPIRPGHQSTEAFF
NA,TRBV28,TRBJ1-1,NA,TGTGCCAGCAGTTTATGGGGAAATGTCGGCCCGGCTGAAGCTTTCTTT,CASSLWGNVGPAEAFF
NA,TRBV14,TRBJ2-1,TRBD2,TGTGCCAGCAGCCAAGGCCAACTAGCGGGATCCAACAATGAGCAGTTCTTC,CASSQGQLAGSNNEQFF